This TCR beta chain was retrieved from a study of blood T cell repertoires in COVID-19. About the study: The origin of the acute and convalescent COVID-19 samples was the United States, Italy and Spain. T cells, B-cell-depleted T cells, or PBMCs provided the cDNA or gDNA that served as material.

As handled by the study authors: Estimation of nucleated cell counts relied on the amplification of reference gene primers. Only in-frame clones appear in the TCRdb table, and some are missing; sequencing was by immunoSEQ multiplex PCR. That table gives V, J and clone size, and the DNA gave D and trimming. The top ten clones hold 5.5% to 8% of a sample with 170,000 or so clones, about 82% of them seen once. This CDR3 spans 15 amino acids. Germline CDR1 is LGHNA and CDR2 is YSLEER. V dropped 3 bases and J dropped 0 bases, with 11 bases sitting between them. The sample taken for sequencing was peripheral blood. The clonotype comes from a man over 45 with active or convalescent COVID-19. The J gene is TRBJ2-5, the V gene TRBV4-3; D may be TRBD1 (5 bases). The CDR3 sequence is CASSQDDSYQETQYF. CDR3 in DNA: TGCGCCAGCAGCCAGGACGACAGCTACCAAGAGACCCAGTACTTC.